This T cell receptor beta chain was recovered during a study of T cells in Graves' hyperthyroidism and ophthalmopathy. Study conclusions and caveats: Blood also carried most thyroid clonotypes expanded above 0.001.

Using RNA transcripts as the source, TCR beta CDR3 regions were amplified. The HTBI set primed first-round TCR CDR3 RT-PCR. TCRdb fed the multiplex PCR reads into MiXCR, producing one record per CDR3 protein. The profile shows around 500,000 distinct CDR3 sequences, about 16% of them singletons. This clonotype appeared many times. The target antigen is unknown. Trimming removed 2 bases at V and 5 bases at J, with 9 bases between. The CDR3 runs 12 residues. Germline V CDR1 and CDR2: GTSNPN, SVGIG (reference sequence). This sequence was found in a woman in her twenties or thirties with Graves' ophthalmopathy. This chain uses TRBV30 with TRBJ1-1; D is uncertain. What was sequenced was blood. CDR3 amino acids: CAWSLRRTEAFF. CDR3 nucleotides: TGTGCCTGGAGTCTCCGGAGGACTGAAGCTTTCTTT.